Listed here are 14 T cell receptor beta chains from one sample, sequenced in a study of T-cell reconstitution after alpha-beta-depleted transplantation in children (dated by TCRdb to between 2015 and 2016). The sample's treatment or condition, from its label and the paper: allogeneic hematopoietic cell transplantation with graft depleted of TCRalphabeta T cells and CD19 B cells. Library construction relied on PCR. Sequencing took place on an Illumina HiSeq 2500. To normalize quantification of the TCRbeta repertoire, the TCR libraries were built with molecular barcoding that relied on unique molecular identifiers. Through fastp at Q25 and MiXCR, TCRdb rebuilt clones from the public reads, retaining in-frame beta chains. Each entry merges the rows of one CDR3 protein and shows their most common DNA and genes. The sample has fewer than 700,000 distinct CDR3 sequences on record, 13% of them singletons. 2.2% of the sample lies in the top ten.

The material sequenced was PBMCs, mostly from graft donor cells, taken 360 days after TCRalphabeta/CD19-depleted stem cell transplant. These TCRs come from a male patient under 18 who had a stem cell transplant for acute myeloid leukemia, so the T cells may come from the graft donor.

This clonotype was counted at least ten times. The chain combines TRBV12-3 or TRBV12-4 with TRBJ2-6; D is unresolved. This CDR3 contains 16 residues. V gave up 3 bases and J gave up 2 bases, with 11 bases separating them. The CDR3 nucleotides are TGTGCCAGCAGTTTCACTCGGGTGGCTGGGGCCAACGTCCTGACTTTC. It encodes CASSFTRVAGANVLTF.

This rearrangement joins TRBV5-4 to TRBJ2-1; TRBD2 aligns across 11 bases. V dropped 4 bases and J dropped 3; count of bases not matched to a gene: 9. Germline lookup yields CDR1 SGHNT and CDR2 YYREEE (reference sequence). The CDR3 consists of 17 residues. This CDR3 reads CASSLPQLAGVYNEQFF. CDR3 DNA sequence: TGTGCCAGCAGCCTACCCCAACTAGCGGGAGTCTACAATGAGCAGTTCTTC.

Only a few counts were recorded for this clonotype. V is TRBV12-3 or TRBV12-4 and J is TRBJ2-2; D is ambiguous. The CDR3 extends over 14 amino acids. V was pared by 8 bases and J by 6 bases, with 16 bases between. The DNA of the CDR3 is TGTGCCAGCGCCACTGGGCCCCGGGCCGGGGAGCTGTTTTTT. Amino acids: CASATGPRAGELFF.

The chain is built from TRBV14 and TRBJ2-7; D is perhaps TRBD1 (5 bases). Trimming left V 5 bases short and J 1 base short, with 12 bases between. The CDR3 has 14 residues. Germline V gene data show CDR1 as SGHDN and CDR2 as FVKESK. The CDR3 here is CASSTRQYSYEQYF. DNA for the CDR3: TGTGCCAGCAGCACTCGACAGTATTCCTACGAGCAGTACTTC.

This clonotype was detected only a few times. The chain recombines TRBV29-1 with TRBJ2-1; D is possibly TRBD2 (6 bases). V was cut by 4 bases and J by 9 bases, with 19 bases left in between. This CDR3 has 14 residues. The V gene's germline CDR1 is SQVTM and CDR2 ANQGSEA. The CDR3 nucleotides read TGCAGCGTTGTTTATAGCCTAGCGAGTGGTGAGCAGTTCTTC. It codes for CSVVYSLASGEQFF.

The gene calls are TRBV9 and TRBJ2-1; weak D call: TRBD2 (5 bases). CDR3 length equals 15 residues. V was cut by 0 bases and J by 6 bases, with 13 bases left in between. CDR1 is SGDLS and CDR2 is YYNGEE in the germline V gene. Here the CDR3 DNA reads TGTGCCAGCAGCGTAGAGGGAGCCCTTAGCAATGAGCAGTTCTTC. Its protein is CASSVEGALSNEQFF.

The rearrangement links TRBV7-9 to TRBJ2-5; either TRBD1 or TRBD2 may fit D (5 bases each). The CDR3 spans 15 residues. The germline gives CDR1 SEHNR, CDR2 FQNEAQ (reference sequence). The V gene lost 4 bases and the J gene lost 1 base, with 13 bases spanning the gap. The CDR3 nucleotides are TGTGCCAGCAGCTCCCCTGACGGGACCCAAGAGACCCAGTACTTC. Protein sequence: CASSSPDGTQETQYF.

The V gene is TRBV5-1, the J gene TRBJ2-5; 13 bases match TRBD2. The ends lost 4 bases at V and 5 bases at J; junction bases unmatched: 11. The CDR3 spans 17 residues. Germline V CDR1 and CDR2: SGHRS, YFSETQ. CDR3 nucleotide sequence: TGCGCCAGCAGCCAACGACTAGCGGGAGGACATATGGAGACCCAGTACTTC. Translation: CASSQRLAGGHMETQYF.

The chain joins TRBV2 to TRBJ2-6; D unclear. Looked up from germline, CDR1 is SNHLY and CDR2 is FYNNEI. The ends were cut back, 3 bases at V and 0 bases at J, with 12 bases in the middle. The CDR3 contains 17 residues. CDR3 sequence (DNA): TGTGCCAGCAGTGACTTATTTGTGTACTCTGGGGCCAACGTCCTGACTTTC. This gives the protein CASSDLFVYSGANVLTF. The whole variable domain, remainder taken from reference TRBV2 and TRBJ2-6, is EPEVTQTPSHQVTQMGQEVILRCVPISNHLYFYWYRQILGQKVEFLVSFYNNEISEKSEIFDDQFSVERPDGSNFTLKIRSTKLEDSAMYFCASSDLFVYSGANVLTFGAGSRLTVL.

This clonotype was observed a few times. CDR3 sequence: CASLIAGETQYF. The CDR3 nucleotides are TGTGCCAGCCTGATAGCTGGGGAGACCCAGTACTTC. This chain links TRBV2 with TRBJ2-5; no definite D call. Germline V gene data show CDR1 as SNHLY and CDR2 as FYNNEI. The CDR3 length is 12 residues. V was shortened by 8 bases and J by 5 bases, with 12 bases between the two germline ends.

The chain joins TRBV3-1 to TRBJ2-7, with a weak D call TRBD2 (6 bases). The V gene's germline CDR1 is LGHDT and CDR2 YNNKEL (reference sequence). Deletions cut 5 bases from V and 2 bases from J, with 16 bases between. The length of the CDR3 is 15 residues. The chain's CDR3 is CASSDGTRFTYEQYF. In DNA, the CDR3 is TGTGCCAGCAGCGATGGGACTCGGTTTACCTACGAGCAGTACTTC.

This clonotype was seen many times. V usage is TRBV12-3 or TRBV12-4 and J usage is TRBJ2-4; D perhaps matches TRBD1 (5 bases). The CDR3 sequence is 16 residues long. V gave up 4 bases and J gave up 0 bases, with 13 bases separating them. CDR3 sequence reads: CASSSSAGLAKNIQYF. CDR3 in DNA: TGTGCCAGCAGTTCCTCGGCAGGGCTAGCCAAAAACATTCAGTACTTC.

The genes are TRBV11-2 and TRBJ2-5, with 7 bases identical to TRBD1. Germline V gene data show CDR1 as SGHAT and CDR2 as FQNNGV. This CDR3 contains 18 residues. The junction had 13 bases not matched to a gene; V was cut back by 3 bases and J by 0 bases. CDR3 protein: CASSFQKGARGYQETQYF. CDR3 nucleotides: TGTGCCAGCAGCTTCCAGAAGGGGGCCAGGGGGTACCAAGAGACCCAGTACTTC.

The gene calls are TRBV28 and TRBJ2-7; D call uncertain. V was cut by 2 bases and J by 2 bases, with 10 bases left in between. Germline loops: CDR1 MDHEN, CDR2 SYDVKM. The CDR3 is 14 residues long. In DNA form, the CDR3 reads TGTGCCAGCAGTTTAGGCAGACCCCCCTACGAGCAGTACTTC. This sequence encodes CASSLGRPPYEQYF. Based on the CDR3 plus reference TRBV28 and TRBJ2-7, the full variable domain is DVKVTQSSRYLVKRTGEKVFLECVQDMDHENMFWYRQDPGLGLRLIYFSYDVKMKEKGDIPEGYSVSREKKERFSLILESASTNQTSMYLCASSLGRPPYEQYFGPGTRLTVT.